This TCR beta chain came from a study of T cell responses to AZD1222 COVID-19 vaccine. Points from the study as a whole: When two AZD1222 doses had been given, Spike-specific TCR breadth and depth rose. There were repertoire samples only from the period after the peak T cell response.

The germline V and J ends were trimmed by 6 bases and 2 bases, with 10 bases remaining between them. The CDR3 sequence is 14 residues long. CDR1 and CDR2 (germline): LNHDA, SQIVND (reference sequence). Details on this clone: What it binds is not known.

Repertoires were generated with immunoSEQ multiplex PCR, while TCRdb's copy carries only in-frame clones and drops some. The data hold roughly 120,000 clones, with approximately 94% observed a single time. This rearrangement joins TRBV19 to TRBJ1-4, with unresolved D. This sequence originates from an adult in good health. Here the sequenced sample was peripheral blood, taken on day 0 of AZD1222 vaccination. CDR3: CASRRRQTNEKLFF. CDR3 sequence (DNA): TGTGCCAGTAGACGGAGGCAGACTAATGAAAAACTGTTTTTT.